This T cell receptor beta chain derives from a study of Graves' ophthalmopathy and Graves' hyperthyroidism. The sequenced template was RNA, covering the TCR beta CDR3 region. HTBI primers primed a first-round RT-PCR, and a second-round multiplex PCR followed. Using its own MiXCR run on the multiplex PCR reads, TCRdb lists one record per CDR3 protein. The table records roughly 170,000 distinct CDR3 sequences, about two fifths of them present only once. The sequence came from a man under 40 with Graves' ophthalmopathy. The sample taken for sequencing was peripheral blood.

The CDR3 sequence is CASSSTGTKGYTF. CDR3 bases: TGTGCCAGCAGCTCCACAGGAACAAAGGGCTACACCTTC. The genes are TRBV7-2 and TRBJ1-2, with D perhaps matching TRBD1 (5 bases). V was cut by 4 bases and J by 8 bases, with 14 bases left in between. The CDR3 covers 13 residues. CDR1 SGHTA and CDR2 FQGNSA come from the germline V gene. The full variable domain, with the rest looked up from reference TRBV7-2 and TRBJ1-2, is GAGVSQSPSNKVTEKGKDVELRCDPISGHTALYWYRQSLGQGLEFLIYFQGNSAPDKSGLPSDRFSAERTGGSVSTLTIQRTQQEDSAVYLCASSSTGTKGYTFGSGTRLTVV.